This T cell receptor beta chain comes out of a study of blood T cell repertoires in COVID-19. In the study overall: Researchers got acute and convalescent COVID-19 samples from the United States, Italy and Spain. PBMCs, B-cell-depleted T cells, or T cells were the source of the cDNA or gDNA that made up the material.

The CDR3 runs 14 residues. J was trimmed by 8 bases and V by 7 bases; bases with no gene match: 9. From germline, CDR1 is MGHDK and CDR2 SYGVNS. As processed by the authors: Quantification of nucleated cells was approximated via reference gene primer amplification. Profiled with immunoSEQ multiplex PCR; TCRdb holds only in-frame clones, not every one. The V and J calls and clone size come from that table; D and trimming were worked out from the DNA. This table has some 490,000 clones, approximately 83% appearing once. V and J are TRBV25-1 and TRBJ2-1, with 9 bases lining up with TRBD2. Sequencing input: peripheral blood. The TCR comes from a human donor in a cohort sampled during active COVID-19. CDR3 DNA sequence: TGTGCCAGCACAATAGCGGGAGAGGGACATGAGCAGTTCTTC. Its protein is CASTIAGEGHEQFF.